This TCR beta chain comes out of a study of regulatory T cells. Study-wide results and limits: In CD3G-deficient patients, conventional CD4+ T cells were enriched for hydrophobic CDR3 residues at positions 6 and 7.

A couple of CD3G-deficient patients had more severe autoimmunity; all had some. The primer mix had 52 TRBV and 13 TRBJ primers. Method: immunoSEQ multiplex PCR; TCRdb's copy keeps in-frame clones and lacks some. This table holds tens of thousands of clones, about 91% found once. A word on this clone: Its antigen is unidentified.

The CDR3 has 16 residues. V was shortened by 4 bases and J by 2 bases, with 16 bases between the two germline ends. Looked up from germline, CDR1 is MGHDK and CDR2 is SYGVNS. J is TRBJ2-3 and V is TRBV25-1, with D possibly being TRBD1 (5 bases). Material for sequencing was conventional CD4+ T cells sorted from blood. This sequence originates from a young adult with CD3G deficiency. CDR3 DNA sequence: TGTGCCAGCAGTGGGCCTGGGGTGGGGCTCACAGATACGCAGTATTTT. Encoded protein: CASSGPGVGLTDTQYF.